This TCR beta chain was captured in a study of blood T cell repertoires in COVID-19. This CDR3 contains 15 residues. The ends lost 3 bases at V and 1 base at J; junction bases unmatched: 5. CDR1 KGHSH and CDR2 LQKENI come from the germline V gene. Clones were read by immunoSEQ multiplex PCR, and TCRdb kept only the in-frame ones, dropping some. The table lists roughly 60,000 clones, about four fifths of them singletons. The specimen sequenced was peripheral blood. This rearrangement joins TRBV18 to TRBJ1-1; the match to TRBD1 covers 7 bases. The sequence came from a man aged 60 to 69 with COVID-19, enrolled during active disease. CDR3 sequence (DNA): TGTGCCAGCTCACCCAGGCAGGGGGAGAACACTGAAGCTTTCTTT. Its protein product is CASSPRQGENTEAFF.